This T cell receptor beta chain derives from a study of naive CD8 T cells in extremely preterm neonates. With regard to this clone: Its antigen is as yet unknown. Other DNA variants within this sample encode the same CDR3.

Sequenced by immunoSEQ multiplex PCR; TCRdb stores in-frame clones only, minus some. The table includes 21,000 or so clones, around 88% detected once. Extremely preterm births at about 22-27 weeks of gestation supplied the samples. The CDR3 sequence is 12 residues long. Germline V gene sequence: CDR1 SEHNR, CDR2 FQNEAQ (reference sequence). V lost 0 bases and J lost 6, with 5 bases in between. Overall study findings and caveats: Preterm CDR3s were shorter than older groups', with fewer N additions and less trimming.

Material: naive CD8+ T cells from cord blood. This chain links TRBV7-9 with TRBJ1-1; possible D gene TRBD1, 5 bases. The sequence came from a boy who was born preterm. The CDR3 DNA is TGTGCCAGCAGCTTAGCGGGGGCTGAAGCTTTCTTT. This sequence encodes CASSLAGAEAFF. The whole variable domain, filled in from reference TRBV7-9 and TRBJ1-1, reads DTGVSQNPRHKITKRGQNVTFRCDPISEHNRLYWYRQTLGQGPEFLTYFQNEAQLEKSRLLSDRFSAERPKGSFSTLEIQRTEQGDSAMYLCASSLAGAEAFFGQGTRLTVV.